Listed here are 14 T cell receptor beta chains from one sample, sequenced in a study of cytomegalovirus exposure and HLA in healthy donors. TCRdb's table, derived via immunoSEQ multiplex PCR, lists solely in-frame clones and lacks some. The repertoire has approximately 100,000 clones, around nine tenths of them found once; the top ten carry roughly 4.3%. The sample comprised PBMCs. These receptors were obtained from a woman aged 25 to 39 in good health and CMV-seronegative.

The chain uses TRBV4-1 and TRBJ2-6; D is perhaps TRBD1 (5 bases). The CDR3 extends over 16 amino acids. Trimming removed 5 bases from V and 4 bases from J, with 15 bases in between. Germline V gene data show CDR1 as MGHRA and CDR2 as YSYEKL. This CDR3 reads CASSGARQSGANVLTF. CDR3 nucleotide sequence: TGCGCCAGCAGCGGGGCGCGGCAATCCGGGGCCAACGTCCTGACTTTC.

The rearrangement links TRBV7-9 to TRBJ2-1; 7 nucleotides align to TRBD2. V dropped 5 bases and J dropped 8; count of bases not matched to a gene: 3. The CDR3 runs to 12 residues. Germline CDR1 is SEHNR and CDR2 is FQNEAQ (reference sequence). Here the CDR3 DNA reads TGTGCCAGCAGCGCGCGGGAGTATGAGCAGTTCTTC. Translating it yields CASSAREYEQFF.

CDR3 loop: CSVGRGFPMNTEAFF. The CDR3 nucleotides are TGCAGCGTTGGGCGGGGTTTCCCCATGAACACTGAAGCTTTCTTT. The rearrangement joins TRBV29-1 to TRBJ1-1; D call uncertain. Germline assignment: CDR1 SQVTM and CDR2 ANQGSEA. The CDR3 totals 15 residues. Trimming stripped 4 bases from V and 0 bases from J, with 15 bases between.

The rearrangement links TRBV9 to TRBJ2-2, with D unclear. Germline values: CDR1 SGDLS, CDR2 YYNGEE. The CDR3 length is 14 residues. V was shortened by 4 bases and J by 4 bases, with 11 bases between the two germline ends. CDR3 sequence: CASSKDYSTGELFF. CDR3 nucleotide sequence: TGTGCCAGCAGCAAAGATTACAGCACCGGGGAGCTGTTTTTT.

The CDR3 sequence is CATQGRGEGYGYTF. CDR3 DNA: TGTGCCACCCAAGGGAGGGGAGAAGGGTATGGCTACACCTTC. V gene TRBV28 combines with J gene TRBJ1-2; D perhaps matches TRBD1 (5 bases). V was trimmed by 10 bases and J by 5 bases, leaving 20 bases between them. The CDR3 sequence is 14 residues long. Germline loops: CDR1 MDHEN, CDR2 SYDVKM.

The rearrangement joins TRBV7-3 to TRBJ1-2; 8 bases fit TRBD1. The junction had 3 bases not matched to a gene; V was cut back by 5 bases and J by 1 base. Germline V CDR1 and CDR2: SGHTA, FQGTGA. The CDR3 totals 14 residues. CDR3 DNA sequence: TGTGCCAGCAGCGTGACAGGGGATAACTATGGCTACACCTTC. Its protein is CASSVTGDNYGYTF.

This clone was seen a few times. Here the CDR3 DNA reads TGTGCCAGCTCACCCGGGAACGCAGATACGCAGTATTTT. It is translated as CASSPGNADTQYF. This sequence joins TRBV18 and TRBJ2-3, with a weak D call TRBD2 (5 bases). The CDR3 contains 13 residues. V lost 3 bases and J lost 4, with 8 bases in between. Germline V gene lookup returns CDR1 KGHSH and CDR2 LQKENI.

The V gene is TRBV5-1, the J gene TRBJ2-7; 8 nucleotides line up with TRBD1. The CDR3 has 18 residues. The V gene's germline CDR1 is SGHRS and CDR2 YFSETQ. V was clipped by 0 bases and J by 2 bases; unmatched bases: 13. The CDR3 loop reads CASSLAGTGLSRTYEQYF. Here the CDR3 DNA reads TGCGCCAGCAGCTTGGCCGGGACAGGCTTATCCAGAACCTACGAGCAGTACTTC. The whole variable domain, filled in from reference TRBV5-1 and TRBJ2-7, reads KAGVTQTPRYLIKTRGQQVTLSCSPISGHRSVSWYQQTPGQGLQFLFEYFSETQRNKGNFPGRFSGRQFSNSRSEMNVSTLELGDSALYLCASSLAGTGLSRTYEQYFGPGTRLTVT.

This clone was seen only a few times. The chain employs TRBV30 and TRBJ2-4; possibly TRBD1 for D (6 bases). Germline-derived CDR1 and CDR2 are GTSNPN and SVGIG (reference sequence). The V gene lost 1 base and the J gene lost 1 base, with 11 bases spanning the gap. CDR3 length equals 15 residues. The CDR3 DNA reads TGTGCCTGGAGTGCACAGGGTGATGCCAAAAACATTCAGTACTTC. It yields the protein CAWSAQGDAKNIQYF.

The chain uses TRBV11-2 and TRBJ2-3; unclear D gene. V shed 3 bases and J shed 1 base, with 11 bases lying between them. CDR3 length: 15 amino acids. Germline V gene sequence: CDR1 SGHAT, CDR2 FQNNGV. In nucleotides, the CDR3 is TGTGCCAGCAGCTTCCCCAGCGTCGGCACAGATACGCAGTATTTT. This codes for CASSFPSVGTDTQYF.

The V call is TRBV2, the J call TRBJ2-1; TRBD1 is a possible D gene (6 bases). Per the germline V gene, CDR1 is SNHLY and CDR2 is FYNNEI. The CDR3 is 11 amino acids. V lost 7 bases and J lost 10, with 11 bases in between. The CDR3 sequence is CASMGAREQFF. Here the CDR3 DNA reads TGTGCCAGCATGGGGGCGCGAGAGCAGTTCTTC.

The chain combines TRBV6-5 with TRBJ2-3, with 11 nucleotides matching TRBD1. The CDR3 totals 13 residues. Germline V gene lookup returns CDR1 MNHEY and CDR2 SVGAGI. V was clipped by 8 bases and J by 6 bases; unmatched bases: 4. CDR3 nucleotides: TGTGCCAGCGGACAGGGGGCGAGGGATACGCAGTATTTT. It yields the protein CASGQGARDTQYF.

The chain recombines TRBV9 with TRBJ2-3; weak D call: TRBD2 (6 bases). The CDR3 covers 15 residues. V was clipped by 0 bases and J by 3 bases, with 11 bases between them. CDR1 is SGDLS, CDR2 YYNGEE, per germline. The CDR3 is CASSVARGGTDTQYF. In DNA, the CDR3 is TGTGCCAGCAGCGTAGCTAGGGGAGGAACAGATACGCAGTATTTT.

The chain links TRBV6-6 to TRBJ2-1; 7 nucleotides match TRBD2. The CDR3 is made up of 15 amino acids. Looked up from germline, CDR1 is MNHNY and CDR2 is SVGAGI (reference sequence). Trimming at V came to 2 bases and at J to 3 bases, leaving 4 bases not matched to a gene. In nucleotides, the CDR3 is TGTGCCAGCAGTTACGGCGGGAGTTTCTACAATGAGCAGTTCTTC. As protein: CASSYGGSFYNEQFF.